A selection of T cell receptor beta chains follows, all from one sample in a study of T cell responses to AZD1222 COVID-19 vaccine. Sequencing was performed with immunoSEQ multiplex PCR; in TCRdb, only in-frame clones are kept and a portion is missing. The repertoire holds about 140,000 clones, with approximately 92% as singletons. Here the sequenced sample was peripheral blood, taken 28 days after the second AZD1222 dose. Source of these receptors: an adult who received the AZD1222 COVID-19 vaccine. Each CDR3 is given with its conserved first and last residue.

j_gene | v_gene | CDR3aa
TRBJ2-7 | TRBV4-1 | CASSRTGKPYEQYF
TRBJ1-2 | TRBV5-6 | CASSLAQDGYTF
TRBJ1-1 | TRBV19 | CASGWGNGITEAFF
TRBJ2-7 | TRBV9 | CASSAHRLAGSSYEQYF
TRBJ1-2 | TRBV11-3 | CASSRDIRDYTF
TRBJ2-2 | TRBV5-5 | CASSFKASGGELFF
TRBJ2-7 | TRBV7-9 | CASSPFGAGEQYF
TRBJ1-5 | TRBV15 | CATSRGLGPGQPQHF
TRBJ2-5 | TRBV5-4 | CASSWGAGGQETQYF
TRBJ1-1 | TRBV5-4 | CASSLEGAWEAFF
TRBJ1-1 | TRBV10-3 | CAISAFYQGTGTEAFF
TRBJ2-1 | TRBV2 | CASSEEGSPSYNEQFF
TRBJ2-7 | TRBV6-2/TRBV6-3 | CASSYHPFRAGENYEQYF
TRBJ1-3 | TRBV5-6 | CASSLLGQGFAGNTIYF
TRBJ1-1 | TRBV28 | CASSLRSTEAFF
TRBJ2-2 | TRBV19 | CASSIGGRLLRRPNTGELFF
TRBJ1-3 | TRBV30 | CAWGPTSSGNTIYF
TRBJ1-4 | TRBV5-5 | CASSFGATNEKLFF
TRBJ2-7 | TRBV7-2 | CASSLGGEGYEQYF
TRBJ1-5 | TRBV6-6 | CASSYLAGDNQPQHF
TRBJ2-4 | TRBV6-5 | CASSPPSGGENIQYF
TRBJ1-1 | TRBV7-9 | CASSSMGSWSHTEAFF
TRBJ1-5 | TRBV7-9 | CASSPGGNQPQHF
TRBJ1-1 | TRBV5-4 | CASSRHRGQSTEAFF
TRBJ2-7 | TRBV19 | CASSMGQGVYEQYF
TRBJ2-7 | TRBV5-1 | CASSGTDSYEQYF
TRBJ1-2 | TRBV5-5 | CASSPFERVPHGYTF